The 5 T cell receptor beta chains reported below all come from one sample, sequenced in a study of tumor and adjacent non-tumor tissue in lung cancer. No cell sorting was done before RNA was extracted from the tissue. The library came from three nested PCR rounds adapted from ARM-PCR protocols. TCRdb reanalysed the multiplex PCR reads using MiXCR and keeps one entry per CDR3 protein. Here the sample spans about 85,000 distinct CDR3 sequences, roughly 62% being singletons. The sample comprised lung tumor tissue. The source of these receptors is a man between 65 and 80 years old with non-small cell lung cancer.

For this clonotype: The CDR3 end shows no conserved phenylalanine or tryptophan, and so a read error is likely. V gene TRBV11-2 combines with J gene TRBJ2-2; perhaps TRBD1 as D (5 bases). Germline loops: CDR1 SGHAT, CDR2 FQNNGV. This CDR3 has 12 amino acids. The CDR3 DNA is TGTGTCAGCAGTCAGGGTCCCGGGGAGCTGTTTTAT. It is translated as CVSSQGPGELFY.

The rearrangement joins TRBV25-1 to TRBJ2-7; the D gene is possibly TRBD2 (5 bases). The CDR3 extends over 11 amino acids. Germline V gene data show CDR1 as MGHDK and CDR2 as SYGVNS. CDR3 protein: CISTRGKEQYF. The CDR3 coding sequence is TGTATCAGCACAAGAGGGAAAGAGCAGTACTTC.

Regarding this clonotype: A read error may produce the germline difference seen at one junction end. J is TRBJ2-5 and V is TRBV11-1; TRBD1 agrees at 7 bases. Germline lookup yields CDR1 SGHAT and CDR2 FQDESV (reference sequence). The CDR3 covers 12 residues. The CDR3 sequence: CPSSGVRQGQYF. The CDR3 region has the DNA TGTCCCAGCAGCGGAGTCAGACAGGGCCAGTACTTC.

To note about this clonotype: Relative to the germline gene, one junction end is altered; a read error may explain this. V usage is TRBV5-1 and J usage is TRBJ2-5, with D perhaps matching TRBD2 (5 bases). Germline CDR1 and CDR2: SGHRS and YFSETQ. The CDR3 length is 13 residues. The CDR3 nucleotides are TGCGTCAGCAGTCCGGCTAGCACAGAGACTCAGTACTTT. This encodes CVSSPASTETQYF.

The chain carries TRBV6-5 and TRBJ2-1, with D unresolved. V dropped 6 bases and J dropped 8 bases, with 11 bases sitting between them. CDR1 and CDR2 (germline): MNHEY, SVGAGI. The CDR3 is 12 residues long. The CDR3 loop is CASRNNTDEQFF. The CDR3 nucleotides read TGTGCCAGCAGGAACAACACGGATGAGCAGTTCTTC.